The text below deals with one TCR beta chain. This CDR3 is built from 15 residues. CDR1 is MNHEY and CDR2 is SMNVEV in the germline V gene (reference sequence). With 3 bases removed from V and 6 bases from J, the gap between germline ends came to 16 bases. These data belong to a study of molecular identifiers for immune sequencing clone quantification. MiXCR, applied by TCRdb to the PCR reads, yields one record per CDR3 protein. The repertoire holds a few hundred thousand distinct CDR3 sequences, about a fifth seen once, with around 0.86% in the top ten. The specimen was naive CD8+ T cells from blood, with Jurkat cell RNA spiked in. As for subset: FACS-sorted CD8+CD4-CCR7+CD45RA+ naive T cells. The chain has TRBV27 and TRBJ2-3; TRBD2 might be the D (5 bases). The sequence came from a human donor in good health. Some libraries in this study had Jurkat cell RNA spiked in. CDR3 coding DNA: TGTGCCAGCAGTTTTAACACACGGTCGGGGGATACGCAGTATTTT. This codes for CASSFNTRSGDTQYF.